The entry below describes one TCR beta chain. As yet, its antigen is unknown. These data are taken from a study of response to subunit inactivated influenza vaccine. Broader study findings: Only a handful of new T cells, the authors suggested, are recruited with each seasonal influenza vaccination.

TCRdb redid the calling of the RT-PCR reads with MiXCR, one entry per CDR3 protein. This table has 650,000 to 800,000 distinct CDR3 sequences, approximately 14% appearing once. The TCR was taken from a man over 45 who received an inactivated influenza vaccine. The specimen was PBMCs from blood, collected about 14 days before vaccination.

CDR3 protein: CASSWGGVPDTQYF. The CDR3 region has the DNA TGTGCCAGCAGTTGGGGCGGGGTGCCAGATACGCAGTATTTT. V gene TRBV6-2 or TRBV6-3 combines with J gene TRBJ2-3, with D possibly matching TRBD2 (6 bases). V lost 4 bases, J lost 4 bases, and 12 bases lay in between. Germline-derived CDR1 and CDR2 are MNHEY and SVGEGT. The CDR3 runs 14 residues.